These 18 T cell receptor beta chains were sequenced from one sample in a study of blood T cell repertoires in COVID-19. Sequencing used immunoSEQ multiplex PCR; TCRdb keeps in-frame clones, though not all of them. The table lists 270,000 or so clones, approximately 91% of them singletons. The sample taken for sequencing was PBMCs or T cells enriched from blood (not recorded which). Source of these receptors: a woman aged 40 to 55 with acute COVID-19.

V and J are TRBV6-5 and TRBJ2-1, with 9 nucleotides matching TRBD1. Germline V lookup: CDR1 MNHEY, CDR2 SVGAGI. V was clipped by 6 bases and J by 1 base; unmatched bases: 4. The CDR3 runs to 15 residues. In DNA form, the CDR3 reads TGTGCCAGCAGCTCACAGGGGGCTTCCTACAATGAGCAGTTCTTC. Protein product: CASSSQGASYNEQFF.

The rearrangement links TRBV9 to TRBJ2-7; 9 bases agree with TRBD1. The V gene end was trimmed by 3 bases and the J gene end by 3 bases; junction bases not matched to a gene: 7. The CDR3 runs to 15 residues. Germline V gives CDR1 SGDLS, CDR2 YYNGEE. This CDR3 is CASSAAGQGVYEQYF. DNA for the CDR3: TGTGCCAGCAGCGCAGCGGGACAGGGCGTCTACGAGCAGTACTTC.

This chain joins TRBV5-1 and TRBJ2-7; TRBD2 agrees at 8 bases. V gave up 0 bases and J gave up 7 bases; unmatched junction bases: 6. The CDR3 contains 14 residues. The V gene's germline CDR1 is SGHRS and CDR2 YFSETQ. Here the CDR3 DNA reads TGCGCCAGCAGCTTGGCAACGGCGGGAGGAGAGCAGTACTTC. Protein product: CASSLATAGGEQYF.

The chain has TRBV5-1 and TRBJ2-6; D is unclear. The V end was cut by 4 bases, the J end by 2 bases, with 13 bases between. The CDR3 consists of 16 residues. Germline assignment: CDR1 SGHRS and CDR2 YFSETQ. The CDR3 DNA reads TGCGCCAGCAGCCGCTCTGAGAGAACTGGGGCCAACGTCCTGACTTTC. It is translated as CASSRSERTGANVLTF.

This chain connects TRBV4-2 to TRBJ1-3; D call uncertain. Per the germline V gene, CDR1 is LGHNA and CDR2 is YNFKEQ. CDR3 length equals 16 residues. The ends were cut back, 0 bases at V and 2 bases at J, with 11 bases in the middle. In DNA form, the CDR3 reads TGTGCCAGCAGCCAAGATTCGGGATTTACTGGAAACACCATATATTTT. The encoded protein is CASSQDSGFTGNTIYF.

The V call is TRBV7-6, the J call TRBJ1-4, with 7 bases matching TRBD1. V dropped 5 bases and J dropped 5; count of bases not matched to a gene: 8. Germline V gene sequence: CDR1 SGHVS, CDR2 FNYEAQ. The CDR3 runs 15 residues. Here the CDR3 reads CASSDIPGQNEKLFF. CDR3 coding DNA: TGTGCCAGCAGCGATATCCCGGGACAGAATGAAAAACTGTTTTTT.

The chain carries TRBV2 and TRBJ2-7; TRBD1 might be the D (6 bases). Germline CDR1 and CDR2: SNHLY and FYNNEI. This CDR3 comprises 14 residues. The germline V and J ends were trimmed by 4 bases and 2 bases, with 12 bases remaining between them. The CDR3 sequence: CASSAGDNAYEQYF. The CDR3 nucleotides are TGTGCCAGCAGTGCCGGGGACAATGCCTACGAGCAGTACTTC.

The genes are TRBV7-2 and TRBJ1-2; 8 bases agree with TRBD1. V lost 5 bases to trimming and J lost 3 bases; unmatched junction nucleotides: 8. CDR1 is SGHTA and CDR2 is FQGNSA in the germline V gene. The CDR3 runs 15 residues. The CDR3 is CASSTLGQGHYGYTF. The CDR3 DNA reads as TGTGCCAGCAGCACTCTTGGACAGGGCCACTATGGCTACACCTTC.

This clone was counted once. The rearrangement uses TRBV27 and TRBJ1-6, with D unclear. V was clipped by 5 bases and J by 12 bases, with 23 bases between them. Germline CDR1 and CDR2: MNHEY and SMNVEV (reference sequence). CDR3 length equals 16 residues. The CDR3 region has the DNA TGTGCCAGCAGTACCCTACAAATTCGGACTCTGGGACCCCTCCACTTT. Amino acids: CASSTLQIRTLGPLHF.

The chain combines TRBV5-1 with TRBJ1-2, with TRBD1 identical over 7 bases. The CDR3 consists of 17 residues. The V gene's germline CDR1 is SGHRS and CDR2 YFSETQ. The V segment lost 4 bases and the J segment 2 bases; nucleotides outside the gene matches: 14. CDR3 sequence (DNA): TGCGCCAGCAGCCCGGAGCTAACCAAGACAGGGAACTATGGCTACACCTTC. It specifies CASSPELTKTGNYGYTF.

The rearrangement uses TRBV7-2 and TRBJ2-7; 8 bases are shared with TRBD1. This CDR3 has 14 amino acids. The trim removed 5 bases at V and 2 bases at J, leaving 5 bases unmatched. Germline V CDR1 and CDR2: SGHTA, FQGNSA. The CDR3 is CASSPQQGAYEQYF. CDR3 nucleotides: TGTGCCAGCAGCCCCCAACAGGGGGCCTACGAGCAGTACTTC.

V and J are TRBV10-3 and TRBJ2-2, with TRBD1 matching 8 bases. J lost 5 bases, V lost 2 bases, and 10 bases had no gene match. CDR1 ENHRY and CDR2 SYGVKD come from the germline V gene. The CDR3 runs to 17 residues. The CDR3 DNA reads TGTGCCATCAGTGAGAGCCCCGCAGGGGGCCCTACCGGGGAGCTGTTTTTT. Translated, it gives CAISESPAGGPTGELFF.

The chain joins TRBV4-2 to TRBJ1-4, with a tentative D call TRBD1 (5 bases). Germline lookup yields CDR1 LGHNA and CDR2 YNFKEQ. This CDR3 region has 17 residues. V lost 0 bases and J lost 8, with 19 bases in between. The CDR3 spells CASSQDERATGREKLFF. DNA for the CDR3: TGTGCCAGCAGCCAAGATGAAAGGGCTACAGGAAGGGAAAAACTGTTTTTT.

The chain links TRBV28 to TRBJ2-7; tentative D call: TRBD1 (7 bases). V was cut by 2 bases and J by 7 bases, with 18 bases left in between. CDR3 length equals 15 residues. CDR1 MDHEN and CDR2 SYDVKM come from the germline V gene. The CDR3 coding sequence is TGTGCCAGCAGTTTAGGGGACTGGAGGGGGCGAGAGCAGTACTTC. Residues: CASSLGDWRGREQYF.

The rearrangement links TRBV5-1 to TRBJ2-5; 10 nucleotides match TRBD1. Per the germline V gene, CDR1 is SGHRS and CDR2 is YFSETQ. The CDR3 is 15 amino acids. V dropped 5 bases and J dropped 3; count of bases not matched to a gene: 7. CDR3 sequence reads: CASSRGTGAKETQYF. The DNA of the CDR3 is TGCGCCAGCAGTCGGGGGACAGGGGCGAAAGAGACCCAGTACTTC.

The chain carries TRBV2 and TRBJ1-6; D is unclear. Germline values: CDR1 SNHLY, CDR2 FYNNEI. Deletions cut 6 bases from V and 8 bases from J, with 11 bases between. The CDR3 sequence is 13 residues long. CDR3 in amino acids: CASRVVTDSPLHF. CDR3 bases: TGTGCCAGCAGGGTGGTAACTGATTCACCCCTCCACTTT.

The chain links TRBV5-1 to TRBJ2-4, with D perhaps TRBD2 (5 bases). The CDR3 is 15 amino acids. Deletions cut 0 bases from V and 3 bases from J, with 10 bases between. In germline, CDR1 is SGHRS, CDR2 YFSETQ. The CDR3 coding sequence is TGCGCCAGCAGCTTGGGAGGGTCTGACAAAAACATTCAGTACTTC. Protein product: CASSLGGSDKNIQYF.

V is TRBV9 and J is TRBJ1-1, with TRBD1 matching over 7 bases. With 3 bases clipped from V and 1 base from J, the junction kept 6 bases outside the gene matches. This CDR3 spans 15 amino acids. Germline CDR1 is SGDLS and CDR2 is YYNGEE. The CDR3 spells CASSAGTVRNTEAFF. CDR3 DNA sequence: TGTGCCAGCAGCGCCGGGACAGTCAGGAACACTGAAGCTTTCTTT.